The subject of this entry is one TCR beta chain. Enrolled through a virtual design, the participants were between 18 and 89 years of age and came from fewer than 30 US areas. This specimen comes from a study of blood T cell repertoires in COVID-19. Study-wide background: Samples of COVID-19 (acute and convalescent) were obtained from the United States, Italy and Spain. PBMCs, B-cell-depleted T cells, or T cells provided the cDNA or gDNA that made up the material.

Clones were read by immunoSEQ multiplex PCR, and TCRdb kept only the in-frame ones, dropping some. The sample carries approximately 240,000 clones, about 86% recorded once. The receptor's source is a woman aged 40 to 49 with acute COVID-19. Material for sequencing was PBMCs or T cells enriched from blood (not recorded which).

The CDR3 DNA reads as TGTGCCAGCAGCTCTACTAGCGGGGGGAACACCGGGGAGCTGTTTTTT. It translates to CASSSTSGGNTGELFF. This chain connects TRBV7-2 to TRBJ2-2; TRBD2 aligns across 11 bases. V shed 4 bases, J shed 1 base, and the junction held 2 bases outside the gene matches. The CDR3 has 16 amino acids. Germline V gene data show CDR1 as SGHTA and CDR2 as FQGNSA.